This T cell receptor beta chain originates from a study of shared clonotypes between healthy human individuals. V gave up 4 bases and J gave up 6 bases, with 9 bases separating them. The CDR3 is 12 amino acids. CDR1 and CDR2 (germline): MDHEN, SYDVKM. Produced via immunoSEQ multiplex PCR; TCRdb's table is partial and in-frame only. The sample gives more than 2,000,000 clones, roughly 93% of which show up once; under 0.45% is in the top ten. The study's findings and limits: Clonotype sharing among the donors was expected to vary with sequencing depth.

Concerning this clone itself: Its target is not known.

The rearrangement joins TRBV28 to TRBJ1-1, with D unresolved. This clonotype was obtained from a man between 18 and 35 years old in good health. Some clones in this sample may be carry-over from other donors' samples. The sequenced sample consisted of naive CD4+ T cells from PBMCs. Noted subset: CD45RA+ positively selected. The CDR3 sequence: CASSSGVSEAFF. The CDR3, as DNA: TGTGCCAGCAGTTCTGGGGTATCTGAAGCTTTCTTT.